The 16 T cell receptor beta chains below come from one sample, sequenced in a study of cytomegalovirus exposure and HLA in healthy donors. The method was immunoSEQ multiplex PCR; TCRdb's version includes in-frame clones alone and lacks a portion of them. The sample records some 170,000 clones, approximately 87% being singletons. Material for sequencing was PBMCs. Receptors were obtained from a woman under 40 in good health and CMV-seronegative.

The rearrangement links TRBV5-1 to TRBJ2-7; TRBD1 aligns across 11 bases. J lost 2 bases, V lost 2 bases, and 6 bases had no gene match. Germline assignment: CDR1 SGHRS and CDR2 YFSETQ. This CDR3 region has 16 residues. CDR3 in DNA: TGCGCCAGCAGCTTTTCACCGGGACAGGGGGCCTACGAGCAGTACTTC. Its translation: CASSFSPGQGAYEQYF.

In this sample, this clone turned up once. The chain joins TRBV4-1 to TRBJ2-3, with TRBD1 identical over 7 bases. CDR1 and CDR2 (germline): MGHRA, YSYEKL. Trimming at V came to 0 bases and at J to 2 bases, leaving 2 bases not matched to a gene. The CDR3 covers 15 residues. CDR3 in DNA: TGCGCCAGCAGCCAAGAAGACAGGGCCACAGATACGCAGTATTTT. As protein: CASSQEDRATDTQYF.

Comments on this clone: Other nucleotide sequences from this sample produce the same CDR3. This rearrangement joins TRBV5-1 to TRBJ2-1, with 10 bases aligning to TRBD2. This CDR3 is 14 amino acids long. Germline-derived CDR1 and CDR2 are SGHRS and YFSETQ. The ends lost 4 bases at V and 4 bases at J; junction bases unmatched: 2. Here the CDR3 reads CASSLSGGYNEQFF. The CDR3 bases are TGCGCCAGCAGCCTTAGCGGGGGGTACAATGAGCAGTTCTTC.

The chain recombines TRBV5-6 with TRBJ2-1; TRBD1 aligns across 9 bases. Germline loops: CDR1 SGHDT, CDR2 YYEEEE. The CDR3 is 15 amino acids. Trimming cost V 4 bases and J 7 bases; bases outside gene matches: 9. CDR3 DNA sequence: TGTGCCAGCAGCCTGGGGGACAGGGCGCCAAATGAGCAGTTCTTC. Translated: CASSLGDRAPNEQFF.

V gene TRBV30 combines with J gene TRBJ2-1; the match to TRBD1 covers 8 bases. Trimming took 0 bases from V and 4 from J; bases not matched to a gene: 5. Germline CDR1 is GTSNPN and CDR2 is SVGIG (reference sequence). CDR3 size: 15 residues. The CDR3 nucleotides are TGTGCCTGGAGTGTGGGCGACAGGGGTTACAATGAGCAGTTCTTC. This gives the protein CAWSVGDRGYNEQFF.

V usage is TRBV5-1 and J usage is TRBJ2-3; D gene unclear. The V end was cut by 4 bases, the J end by 2 bases, with 11 bases between. The germline gives CDR1 SGHRS, CDR2 YFSETQ. This CDR3 spans 14 amino acids. In DNA, the CDR3 is TGCGCCAGCAGCCAAAGCTTTATCACAGATACGCAGTATTTT. As protein: CASSQSFITDTQYF.

This clone was seen a few times. This sequence joins TRBV6-5 and TRBJ1-5; no clear D. Germline V gene lookup returns CDR1 MNHEY and CDR2 SVGAGI. With 5 bases removed from V and 2 bases from J, the gap between germline ends came to 4 bases. CDR3 size: 12 residues. Written as DNA, the CDR3 is TGTGCCAGCAGTGCAGGCAATCAGCCCCAGCATTTT. As protein: CASSAGNQPQHF.

This clone was observed once. CDR3 region: CASPGGGSGNTIYF. The CDR3 nucleotides are TGTGCCAGCCCGGGGGGAGGCTCTGGAAACACCATATATTTT. V gene TRBV6-1 combines with J gene TRBJ1-3; D perhaps matches TRBD1 (5 bases). Germline V gives CDR1 MNHNS, CDR2 SASEGT. CDR3 length: 14 amino acids. Trimming stripped 8 bases from V and 0 bases from J, with 11 bases between.

The rearrangement uses TRBV6-6 and TRBJ1-5, with unresolved D. The CDR3 loop spans 12 amino acids. CDR1 and CDR2 (germline): MNHNY, SVGAGI (reference sequence). The V end lost 7 bases, the J end lost 2 bases, and 6 bases lay between the germline ends. CDR3 in DNA: TGTGCCAGCATGGAGGGCAATCAGCCCCAGCATTTT. Amino acid sequence: CASMEGNQPQHF.

The J gene is TRBJ2-7, the V gene TRBV15, with 10 positions matching TRBD2. CDR3 size: 17 residues. The germline gives CDR1 LNHNV, CDR2 YYDKDF (reference sequence). V gave up 1 base and J gave up 7 bases; unmatched junction bases: 13. The CDR3 region is CATSRVGVAGGSGEQYF. CDR3 nucleotide sequence: TGTGCCACCAGCAGAGTAGGGGTAGCGGGGGGTTCGGGGGAGCAGTACTTC.

This clone has only one observation. The chain uses TRBV6-1 and TRBJ1-4; 8 positions agree with TRBD1. Germline CDR1 MNHNS, CDR2 SASEGT. V was pared by 5 bases and J by 5 bases, with 4 bases of the junction left unmatched. The CDR3 sequence is 14 residues long. In DNA, the CDR3 is TGTGCCAGCAGTACCCGGACAGGGAATGAAAAACTGTTTTTT. Its protein product is CASSTRTGNEKLFF.

On this clone: The junction departs from the called germline gene at one end, perhaps through a read error. This chain uses TRBV6-5 with TRBJ2-1; D might be TRBD1 (6 bases). The CDR3 spans 14 residues. Germline CDR1 and CDR2: MNHEY and SVGAGI. CDR3 region: CASSNSQGQNEQFF. The CDR3 coding sequence is TGTGCCAGCAGTAACTCACAGGGTCAGAATGAGCAGTTCTTC.

V usage is TRBV30 and J usage is TRBJ1-1, with a possible D match to TRBD1 (6 bases). V was trimmed by 8 bases and J by 2 bases, leaving 15 bases between them. The CDR3 extends over 13 amino acids. From germline, CDR1 is GTSNPN and CDR2 SVGIG (reference sequence). Written as DNA, the CDR3 is TGTGCCACGGTCCCAGGGGCCAACACTGAAGCTTTCTTT. It translates to CATVPGANTEAFF.

This clone was picked up a small number of times. The chain couples TRBV4-1 to TRBJ1-2; 11 bases agree with TRBD1. Germline values: CDR1 MGHRA, CDR2 YSYEKL. Unmatched junction bases numbered 2, after V lost 6 bases and J lost 5 bases. The CDR3 is 13 amino acids. The CDR3 bases are TGCGCCAGCAGGGGGACAGGGGGTTATGGCTACACCTTC. It codes for CASRGTGGYGYTF.

This chain links TRBV2 with TRBJ1-3; possibly TRBD1 for D (6 bases). The germline V gene encodes CDR1 SNHLY and CDR2 FYNNEI. The CDR3 is 12 amino acids. The germline V and J ends were trimmed by 7 bases and 4 bases, with 8 bases remaining between them. The CDR3 bases are TGTGCCAGCAACAGGGTCGGAAACACCATATATTTT. Translating it yields CASNRVGNTIYF.

The V gene is TRBV30, the J gene TRBJ1-5; tentative D call: TRBD1 (5 bases). This CDR3 comprises 13 residues. The germline V gene has CDR1 GTSNPN and CDR2 SVGIG (reference sequence). The CDR3 sequence: CASGAPGGQPQHF. Here the CDR3 DNA reads TGTGCTTCCGGTGCCCCGGGGGGTCAGCCCCAGCATTTT.